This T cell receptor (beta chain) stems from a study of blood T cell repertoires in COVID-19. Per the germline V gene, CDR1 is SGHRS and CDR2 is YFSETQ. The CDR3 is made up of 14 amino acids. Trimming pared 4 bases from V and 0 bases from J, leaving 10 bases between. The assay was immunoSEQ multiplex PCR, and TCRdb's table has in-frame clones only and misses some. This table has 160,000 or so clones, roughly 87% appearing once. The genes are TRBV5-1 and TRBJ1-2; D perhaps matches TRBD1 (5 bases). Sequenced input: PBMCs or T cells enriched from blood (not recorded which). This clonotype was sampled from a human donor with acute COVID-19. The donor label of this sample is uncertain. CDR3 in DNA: TGCGCCAGCAGCCCCGACAGAGCTAACTATGGCTACACCTTC. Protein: CASSPDRANYGYTF.